A selection of T cell receptor beta chains follows, all from one sample in a study of T cells in Graves' hyperthyroidism and ophthalmopathy. Each CDR3 protein gets one entry after TCRdb re-called the multiplex PCR reads with MiXCR. There are hundreds of thousands of distinct CDR3 sequences in the sample; around 21% occur only once, and around a third lies in the top ten. Sequences were obtained from blood. These receptors originate from a man aged 25 to 45 with Graves' ophthalmopathy. The conserved cysteine and the conserved F or W are not part of the CDR3 here.

v_gene,len,j_gene,CDR3aa
TRBV28,12,TRBJ2-4,ASSRGQGGNIQY
TRBV6-1,13,TRBJ2-4,ASRDGTSAKNIQY
TRBV24-1,14,TRBJ2-3,ATSDLSSGDTDTQY
TRBV20-1,12,TRBJ2-1,SAEAVAVYNEQF
TRBV4-2,17,TRBJ1-5,ASSQDDWDRGGGNQPQH
TRBV5-1,9,TRBJ1-1,DQRTGQTAF
TRBV5-1,13,TRBJ1-3,ASSLTGGKGNTIY
TRBV6-1,16,TRBJ1-5,ASSEWRHGDHSNQPQH
TRBV24-1,14,TRBJ2-5,ATSPGGGANQETQY
TRBV28,12,TRBJ2-7,ASSPTVLGREQY
TRBV7-2,14,TRBJ2-3,ASSLASGASTDTQY
TRBV30,13,TRBJ2-5,AWSKPSGSTETQY
TRBV7-9,11,TRBJ2-5,ASSLTEGETQY
TRBV11-2,21,TRBJ2-1,ASSSQSSVPGGFVSVDRNEQF
TRBV27,13,TRBJ2-3,ASIKTGSSTDTQY
TRBV29-1,10,TRBJ2-3,SVVATTDTQY
TRBV20-1,10,TRBJ2-7,SVGQGRFEQY
TRBV2,11,TRBJ2-7,ASGGSGQVGQY
TRBV20-1,12,TRBJ2-1,SAFRAGHYNEQF
TRBV6-5,12,TRBJ2-3,ASSYSERTDTQY
TRBV18,13,TRBJ1-6,ASSRAKGVNSPLH
TRBV6-1,12,TRBJ1-2,AMQRLTGMHGYT
TRBV5-1,13,TRBJ2-3,ASSLADYRGDTQY
TRBV7-3,14,TRBJ1-5,ASSLLLGQINQPQH
TRBV28,13,TRBJ2-1,ASSPVGGGYNEQF
TRBV20-1,13,TRBJ2-2,SAGVAGENTGELF
TRBV11-2,15,TRBJ1-2,ASSPLRGRHENYGYT
TRBV7-2,13,TRBJ2-3,ASSSQLRGSDTQY
TRBV24-1,12,TRBJ1-2,ATSDEDRADGYT
TRBV6-5,15,TRBJ2-6,ASTSGTGVAGANVLT
TRBV12-3/TRBV12-4,12,TRBJ1-5,ASSPGASNQPQH
TRBV3-1,17,TRBJ2-3,ASSQEGTSGDPNTDTQY
TRBV5-1,16,TRBJ2-7,ASSASGTSGRASYEQY
TRBV18,12,TRBJ1-1,ASSPGGQGQTAF
TRBV7-9,12,TRBJ2-1,ASKTSGRVGEQF
TRBV30,14,TRBJ2-1,AWSAGTVRSYNEQF
TRBV18,12,TRBJ1-1,ASSRDRKDTEAF
TRBV28,15,TRBJ2-4,ALRFAGAPLAKNIQY
TRBV7-7,17,TRBJ2-3,ASSSTSSFAGGPTDTQY
TRBV12-3/TRBV12-4,13,TRBJ2-2,ASSLRREGTGELF
TRBV6-1,14,TRBJ1-5,ASSDSYRGLSQPQH
TRBV18,12,TRBJ2-3,ASSLTGLSDTQY
TRBV18,14,TRBJ1-3,ASSPPGGAAGNTIY
TRBV28,14,TRBJ1-6,ASSLTPPSYNSPLH
TRBV4-2,13,TRBJ2-3,ASSQFSVGADTQY
TRBV12-3/TRBV12-4,11,TRBJ2-3,ASKGTSGDTQY